One TCR beta chain is described in this entry. The target antigen is unknown. The sample belongs to a study of shared clonotypes between healthy human individuals. About the study: CD8 memory received one plate per donor, CD8 naive two, CD4 memory three and CD4 naive three.

CDR1 is SGHVS and CDR2 is FNYEAQ in the germline V gene. The CDR3 contains 15 residues. J was trimmed by 5 bases and V by 7 bases; bases with no gene match: 11. Replicate PCRs run on sorted subsets employed approximately 180 ng DNA, tens of thousands of T cell genomes. Method: immunoSEQ multiplex PCR; TCRdb's copy keeps in-frame clones and lacks some. The sample has approximately 1,000,000 clones, 70% to 80% seen once. Points from the study as a whole: Naive subsets tended to show greater estimated richness than memory subsets.

This TCR derives from a man younger than 30 in good health. Some clones in this sample may be carry-over from other donors' samples. The sequenced sample consisted of memory CD4+ T cells from PBMCs. Documented subset: CD45RA-negative fraction. The V and J genes are TRBV7-6 and TRBJ2-5, with 9 bases lining up with TRBD1. The CDR3 here is CASTVNRGPGETQYF. Here the CDR3 DNA reads TGTGCCAGCACCGTTAACAGGGGGCCAGGCGAGACCCAGTACTTC.